These 5 T cell receptor beta chains were sequenced from one sample in a study of blood T cell repertoires in COVID-19. Some clones are missing from TCRdb's copy, which holds only in-frame ones; the method was immunoSEQ multiplex PCR. The table shows approximately 250,000 clones, with approximately 85% occurring only once. The sequencing input was peripheral blood. These receptors were obtained from a woman of 80 years or more with COVID-19, enrolled during active disease.

Here the CDR3 DNA reads TGTGCCAGCAGCTCGAACAGGGACAATGAGCAGTTCTTC. It is translated as CASSSNRDNEQFF. V and J are TRBV7-8 and TRBJ2-1; a weak D match, TRBD1 (6 bases). The germline V gene has CDR1 SGHVS and CDR2 FQNEAQ. Trimming removed 4 bases at V and 5 bases at J, with 9 bases between. This CDR3 has 13 residues.

V gene TRBV11-1 combines with J gene TRBJ2-3; the D gene is possibly TRBD2 (7 bases). The CDR3 covers 15 residues. V was trimmed by 3 bases and J by 2 bases, leaving 12 bases between them. Per the germline V gene, CDR1 is SGHAT and CDR2 is FQDESV (reference sequence). The CDR3 reads CASSFAGAITDTQYF. In DNA form, the CDR3 reads TGTGCCAGCAGCTTTGCGGGGGCGATCACAGATACGCAGTATTTT.

The chain uses TRBV21-1 and TRBJ1-1; the table gives TRBD1 as D, unverified against the DNA. TRBV21-1 is marked as a pseudogene. This CDR3 spans 14 amino acids. This CDR3 reads CASSPGTENTEAFF. DNA for the CDR3: TGTGCCAGCAGTCCCGGGACAGAGAACACTGAAGCTTTCTTT.

The chain employs TRBV27 and TRBJ2-5; 10 bases line up with TRBD2. The CDR3 contains 18 residues. J gave up 5 bases and V 5 bases, and 17 bases lay outside the gene matches. Germline V gives CDR1 MNHEY, CDR2 SMNVEV (reference sequence). Here the CDR3 DNA reads TGTGCCAGCAGTCTCAGATTAGCGGGGGGCCAACAGAGGGAGACCCAGTACTTC. It is translated as CASSLRLAGGQQRETQYF.

V and J are TRBV7-2 and TRBJ1-6, with D unresolved. The CDR3 runs 14 residues. CDR1 SGHTA and CDR2 FQGNSA come from the germline V gene. The V end was cut by 1 base, the J end by 8 bases, with 9 bases between. The DNA of the CDR3 is TGTGCCAGCAGCTTAGGGGGAGTCGATTCACCCCTCCACTTT. Its translation is CASSLGGVDSPLHF.